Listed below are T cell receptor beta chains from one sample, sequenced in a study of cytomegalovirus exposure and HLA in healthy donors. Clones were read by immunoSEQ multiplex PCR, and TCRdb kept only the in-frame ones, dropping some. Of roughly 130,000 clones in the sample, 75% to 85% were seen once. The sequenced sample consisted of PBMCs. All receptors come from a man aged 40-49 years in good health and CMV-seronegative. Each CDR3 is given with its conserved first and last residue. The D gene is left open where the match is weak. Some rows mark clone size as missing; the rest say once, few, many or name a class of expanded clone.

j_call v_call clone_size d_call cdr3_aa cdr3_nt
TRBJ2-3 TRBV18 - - CASSPPSGDTQYF TGTGCCAGCTCACCCCCAAGCGGAGATACGCAGTATTTT
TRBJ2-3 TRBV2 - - CASSEERRERVDTQYF TGTGCCAGCAGTGAAGAGAGGAGAGAACGGGTCGATACGCAGTATTTT
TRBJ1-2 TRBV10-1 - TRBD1 CASSESGQGGRPYGYTF TGCGCCAGCAGTGAGTCCGGACAGGGCGGTAGACCATATGGCTACACCTTC
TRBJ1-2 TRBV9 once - CASSVVDLQGVGYTF TGTGCCAGCAGCGTAGTCGACTTACAGGGAGTTGGCTACACCTTC
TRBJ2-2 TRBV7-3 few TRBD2 CASSLMVREDTGELFF TGTGCCAGCAGCTTAATGGTCCGGGAGGACACCGGGGAGCTGTTTTTT
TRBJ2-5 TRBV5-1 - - CASSFPGETQYF TGCGCCAGCAGCTTCCCCGGGGAGACCCAGTACTTC
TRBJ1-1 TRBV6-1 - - CASSGQAGTEAFF TGTGCCAGCAGTGGACAGGCGGGCACTGAAGCTTTCTTT
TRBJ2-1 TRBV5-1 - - CASSPSGGTYNEQFF TGCGCCAGCAGCCCTTCAGGGGGGACCTACAATGAGCAGTTCTTC
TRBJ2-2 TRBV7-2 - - CASSPNMPAGGSGELFF TGTGCCAGCAGCCCCAATATGCCGGCAGGGGGGTCCGGGGAGCTGTTTTTT
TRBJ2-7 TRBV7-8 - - CASSLVQDKYEQYF TGTGCCAGCAGCTTAGTTCAGGACAAATACGAGCAGTACTTC
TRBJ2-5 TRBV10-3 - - CAISDATGPGETQYF TGTGCCATCAGTGACGCGACAGGCCCAGGGGAGACCCAGTACTTC
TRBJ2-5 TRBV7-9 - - CASSFSGVGETQYF TGTGCCAGCAGCTTCTCAGGGGTTGGGGAGACCCAGTACTTC
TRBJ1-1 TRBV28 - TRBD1 CASSLVQGQHEEAFF TGTGCCAGCAGTTTAGTCCAGGGACAGCATGAGGAAGCTTTCTTT
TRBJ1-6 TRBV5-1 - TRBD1 CASNLSGTGGTPLHF TGCGCCAGCAACCTCTCCGGGACAGGGGGAACACCCCTCCACTTT
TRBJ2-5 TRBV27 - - CASYRAGRQETQYF TGTGCCAGCTACCGGGCAGGGCGTCAAGAGACCCAGTACTTC
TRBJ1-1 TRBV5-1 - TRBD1 CASSVSTGGKNEAFF TGCGCCAGCAGCGTATCAACAGGGGGAAAGAATGAAGCTTTCTTT
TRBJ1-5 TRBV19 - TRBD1 CASSIRGRAGFQPQHF TGTGCCAGTAGTATAAGGGGGCGGGCAGGGTTTCAGCCCCAGCATTTT
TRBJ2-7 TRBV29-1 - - CSATWGGASYEQYF TGCAGCGCCACCTGGGGGGGGGCGTCTTACGAGCAGTACTTC
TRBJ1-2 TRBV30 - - CAWDRSNYGYTF TGTGCCTGGGACAGATCTAACTATGGCTACACCTTC
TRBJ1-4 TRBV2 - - CASSALATNEKLFF TGTGCCAGCAGTGCCCTAGCAACTAATGAAAAACTGTTTTTT
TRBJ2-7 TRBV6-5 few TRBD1 CASSAGQGNYEQYF TGTGCCAGCAGTGCGGGACAGGGTAACTACGAGCAGTACTTC
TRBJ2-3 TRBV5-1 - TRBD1 CASSPTGGESDTQYF TGCGCCAGCAGCCCGACAGGGGGCGAATCAGATACGCAGTATTTT